The 29 T cell receptor beta chains below were found in one sample sequenced in a study of blood T cell repertoires in COVID-19. Generated by immunoSEQ multiplex PCR, the TCRdb table keeps only in-frame clones and is missing some. Seen here are roughly 200,000 clones, roughly 79% observed once, and the top ten hold 11%. The sample taken for sequencing was peripheral blood. The receptor source for this set is a woman aged 40 to 50 with COVID-19, enrolled during active disease.

V gene TRBV19 combines with J gene TRBJ2-1; D gene unclear. This CDR3 spans 12 amino acids. CDR1 and CDR2 from the germline V gene are LNHDA and SQIVND (reference sequence). The V end lost 3 bases, the J end lost 9 bases, and 9 bases lay between the germline ends. For the CDR3, the DNA is TGTGCCAGTAGTATTGTTTCGGGTGAGCAGTTCTTC. Its protein is CASSIVSGEQFF.

The chain combines TRBV2 with TRBJ2-1; TRBD1 agrees at 8 bases. Germline V gene lookup returns CDR1 SNHLY and CDR2 FYNNEI. This CDR3 is built from 11 residues. V shed 6 bases and J 13 bases; nucleotides not matched to a gene: 5. CDR3 residues: CASRSDREQFF. CDR3 nucleotide sequence: TGTGCCAGCAGGTCGGACAGGGAACAGTTCTTC.

The genes are TRBV11-3 and TRBJ2-2, with D maybe TRBD2 (5 bases). V lost 4 bases to trimming and J lost 2 bases, with 17 bases between them. This CDR3 is built from 17 residues. Germline V gene sequence: CDR1 SGHNT, CDR2 YENEEA. The CDR3 reads CASSYTRRELNTGELFF. CDR3 sequence (DNA): TGTGCCAGCAGCTACACAAGACGGGAATTAAACACCGGGGAGCTGTTTTTT.

In this sample, this clone turned up a few times. This chain connects TRBV19 to TRBJ1-3; tentatively, D is TRBD1 (6 bases). The CDR3 runs to 15 residues. V lost 7 bases and J lost 0, with 13 bases in between. The germline CDR1 and CDR2 sequences are LNHDA and SQIVND (reference sequence). DNA of the CDR3: TGTGCCAGTACCGACGGGACAAACTCTGGAAACACCATATATTTT. As protein: CASTDGTNSGNTIYF.

The chain recombines TRBV5-5 with TRBJ2-1, with D unclear. The CDR3 runs to 13 residues. The V end was cut by 2 bases, the J end by 3 bases, with 6 bases between. Germline V CDR1 and CDR2: SGHKS, YYEKEE (reference sequence). The DNA of the CDR3 is TGTGCCAGCAGCTTTCCGTTCTACAATGAGCAGTTCTTC. This codes for CASSFPFYNEQFF.

This clone was detected once. The rearrangement uses TRBV20-1 and TRBJ1-1, with no clear D. In germline, CDR1 is DFQATT, CDR2 SNEGSKA (reference sequence). The CDR3 is 12 amino acids. V shed 3 bases and J shed 14 bases, with 19 bases lying between them. CDR3 DNA: TGCAGTGCTAGTGATCTACTAGGTTGGATCTTCTTT. It translates to CSASDLLGWIFF.

The chain is built from TRBV10-1 and TRBJ2-1, with 10 positions matching TRBD2. Germline assignment: CDR1 WNHNN and CDR2 SYGVQD (reference sequence). V dropped 2 bases and J dropped 0; count of bases not matched to a gene: 10. The CDR3 runs to 19 residues. CDR3 amino acids: CASSEIGLAAVSSYNEQFF. The CDR3 DNA sequence: TGCGCCAGCAGTGAGATTGGACTAGCGGCCGTTAGCTCCTACAATGAGCAGTTCTTC.

V is TRBV19 and J is TRBJ2-3; TRBD2 aligns across 13 bases. The V gene end was trimmed by 6 bases and the J gene end by 4 bases; junction bases not matched to a gene: 4. The germline V gene encodes CDR1 LNHDA and CDR2 SQIVND (reference sequence). The CDR3 totals 15 residues. The CDR3 protein is CASSRLAGGPDTQYF. The CDR3 DNA is TGTGCCAGTAGCCGACTAGCGGGGGGCCCAGATACGCAGTATTTT.

This chain connects TRBV28 to TRBJ1-1, with D possibly matching TRBD1 (6 bases). The CDR3 runs to 14 residues. Germline CDR1 and CDR2: MDHEN and SYDVKM. Trimming took 5 bases from V and 5 from J, leaving 15 bases between them. CDR3 region: CASSPRDKRTEAFF. The CDR3 DNA reads TGTGCCAGCAGTCCCCGGGACAAGAGGACTGAAGCTTTCTTT.

The chain is built from TRBV5-4 and TRBJ2-5; D unclear. Germline loops: CDR1 SGHNT, CDR2 YYREEE (reference sequence). The CDR3 runs 13 residues. Trimming left V 5 bases short and J 5 bases short, with 13 bases between. CDR3 region: CASRPVWAETQYF. DNA for the CDR3: TGTGCCAGCAGGCCCGTCTGGGCGGAGACCCAGTACTTC.

Turning to this clone: A much larger clonotype is one base distant, so this may be a read error. The genes are TRBV5-5 and TRBJ1-6; D unclear. CDR1 and CDR2 (germline): SGHKS, YYEKEE (reference sequence). This CDR3 contains 15 residues. V shed 5 bases and J shed 0 bases, with 9 bases lying between them. The CDR3 nucleotides read TGTGCCAGCAGTCCCGGTAGCTCCTATAATTCACCCCTCCACTTT. Translating gives CASSPGSSYNSPLHF. Full variable domain (rest looked up from reference TRBV5-5 and TRBJ1-6): DAGVTQSPTHLIKTRGQQVTLRCSPISGHKSVSWYQQVLGQGPQFIFQYYEKEERGRGNFPDRFSARQFPNYSSELNVNALLLGDSALYLCASSPGSSYNSPLHFGNGTRLTVT.

The chain uses TRBV9 and TRBJ1-2, with 10 bases lining up with TRBD1. Germline loops: CDR1 SGDLS, CDR2 YYNGEE. CDR3 size: 14 residues. With V trimmed by 3 bases and J by 3 bases, 2 bases remained unmatched. This CDR3 reads CASSEGTGDYGYTF. CDR3 coding DNA: TGTGCCAGCAGCGAGGGGACAGGGGACTATGGCTACACCTTC.

V gene TRBV14 combines with J gene TRBJ1-2; the match to TRBD1 covers 8 bases. Per the germline V gene, CDR1 is SGHDN and CDR2 is FVKESK. V shed 4 bases and J 8 bases; nucleotides not matched to a gene: 12. There are 15 residues in the CDR3. In DNA form, the CDR3 reads TGTGCCAGCAGCCGCAAAGGGCCGACAGGGGAAGGCTACACCTTC. Its translation: CASSRKGPTGEGYTF.

This chain uses TRBV5-1 with TRBJ2-5; D is undetermined. The CDR3 contains 14 residues. Germline CDR1 and CDR2: SGHRS and YFSETQ. V lost 3 bases and J lost 5, with 14 bases in between. The CDR3 reads CASSSPWAMETQYF. For the CDR3, the DNA is TGCGCCAGCAGCTCACCTTGGGCGATGGAGACCCAGTACTTC.

This sequence joins TRBV7-9 and TRBJ1-1, with D uncertain. Germline V CDR1 and CDR2: SEHNR, FQNEAQ (reference sequence). This CDR3 is built from 16 residues. The germline V and J ends were trimmed by 0 bases and 0 bases, with 11 bases remaining between them. The CDR3 coding sequence is TGTGCCAGCAGCTTAGCTGGACGGGAGCTGAACACTGAAGCTTTCTTT. It is translated as CASSLAGRELNTEAFF.

This chain links TRBV7-3 with TRBJ2-1; 8 bases fit TRBD2. CDR1 and CDR2 (germline): SGHTA, FQGTGA. The trim removed 4 bases at V and 7 bases at J, leaving 12 bases unmatched. The CDR3 spans 16 residues. The CDR3 bases are TGTGCCAGCAGCTCGACAAACGGCGGGAGGAGGAATGAGCAGTTCTTC. Translated, it gives CASSSTNGGRRNEQFF.

This clone was seen just once. V gene TRBV18 combines with J gene TRBJ2-7; D is perhaps TRBD2 (6 bases). Germline CDR1 reads KGHSH; CDR2 reads LQKENI. With 6 bases removed from V and 4 bases from J, the gap between germline ends came to 13 bases. There are 13 residues in the CDR3. Here the CDR3 DNA reads TGTGCCAGCTCCCCTGGCGGGGTTTACGAGCAGTACTTC. Protein product: CASSPGGVYEQYF.

This clone was seen a handful of times. The chain uses TRBV15 and TRBJ1-6, with 7 bases matching TRBD1. The J segment lost 10 bases and the V segment lost 5 bases, leaving 14 bases of the junction unmatched. The germline gives CDR1 LNHNV, CDR2 YYDKDF (reference sequence). CDR3 length: 16 amino acids. CDR3 region: CATSVGNQGVRSPLHF. DNA of the CDR3: TGTGCCACCAGCGTCGGGAACCAGGGGGTGCGATCACCCCTCCACTTT.

This clone was recorded once. V is TRBV29-1 and J is TRBJ1-4; weak D call: TRBD1 (5 bases). This CDR3 has 13 amino acids. V dropped 7 bases and J dropped 7 bases, with 16 bases sitting between them. CDR1 is SQVTM, CDR2 ANQGSEA, per germline. As DNA, the CDR3 is TGCAGCGCCCGAGGAGGGGCAAGTGAAAAACTGTTTTTT. Amino acids: CSARGGASEKLFF.

The V and J genes are TRBV25-1 and TRBJ1-1, with a tentative D call TRBD1 (6 bases). Germline V gene data show CDR1 as MGHDK and CDR2 as SYGVNS. Trimming shortened V by 7 bases and J by 5 bases, and 11 bases separated the two germline ends. The CDR3 runs 12 residues. This CDR3 reads CASNTGRTEAFF. CDR3 in DNA: TGTGCCAGCAACACAGGGCGGACTGAAGCTTTCTTT.

DNA of the CDR3: TGTGCCAGCAGCTCCGGGACTAGCGGGAGAGTGACCCAGTACTTC. It specifies CASSSGTSGRVTQYF. The rearrangement uses TRBV7-9 and TRBJ2-5, with 14 bases lining up with TRBD2. The CDR3 contains 15 residues. Germline CDR1 SEHNR, CDR2 FQNEAQ (reference sequence). J was trimmed by 7 bases and V by 4 bases; bases with no gene match: 5.

The chain has TRBV10-3 and TRBJ1-2, with 10 positions matching TRBD1. Germline-derived CDR1 and CDR2 are ENHRY and SYGVKD. Trimming removed 5 bases from V and 9 bases from J; junction bases left unmatched: 9. This CDR3 spans 14 amino acids. Written as DNA, the CDR3 is TGTGCCATCAGTAGGACAGGGGGGGTTTCGAGCTACACCTTC. Its translation is CAISRTGGVSSYTF.

The chain uses TRBV2 and TRBJ1-5; perhaps TRBD1 as D (5 bases). There are 14 residues in the CDR3. The V end lost 6 bases, the J end lost 5 bases, and 14 bases lay between the germline ends. Germline V gene data show CDR1 as SNHLY and CDR2 as FYNNEI. The CDR3 DNA reads as TGTGCCAGCAGCAACTCTGGGGGGTATCAGCCCCAGCATTTT. As protein: CASSNSGGYQPQHF.

V gene TRBV7-6 combines with J gene TRBJ1-1; unclear D gene. The germline V and J ends were trimmed by 1 base and 0 bases, with 6 bases remaining between them. The V gene's germline CDR1 is SGHVS and CDR2 FNYEAQ. This CDR3 comprises 14 residues. The CDR3: CASSLDPMNTEAFF. DNA for the CDR3: TGTGCCAGCAGCTTAGATCCAATGAACACTGAAGCTTTCTTT.

V usage is TRBV7-2 and J usage is TRBJ1-2; the D gene is possibly TRBD1 (5 bases). The V and J ends lost 8 bases and 8 bases respectively, with 24 bases between them. CDR3 length equals 15 residues. The germline V gene has CDR1 SGHTA and CDR2 FQGNSA. In DNA form, the CDR3 reads TGTGCCAGCGAACCTGGCGGGGCACGCGGGGAAGGCTACACCTTC. It yields the protein CASEPGGARGEGYTF.

The V and J genes are TRBV6-6 and TRBJ2-3; TRBD1 agrees at 11 bases. The CDR3 totals 14 residues. Trimming at V came to 7 bases and at J to 9 bases, leaving 9 bases not matched to a gene. CDR1 MNHNY and CDR2 SVGAGI come from the germline V gene (reference sequence). The CDR3 here is CASKFLGQGETQYF. DNA of the CDR3: TGTGCCAGCAAGTTCTTGGGACAGGGGGAGACGCAGTATTTT.

The chain employs TRBV19 and TRBJ1-3; D might be TRBD1 (5 bases). The CDR3 spans 14 residues. Germline CDR1 is LNHDA and CDR2 is SQIVND (reference sequence). Trimming shortened V by 8 bases and J by 6 bases, and 17 bases separated the two germline ends. CDR3 residues: CASARFGAENTIYF. The CDR3 DNA follows: TGTGCCAGTGCTCGTTTTGGGGCAGAAAACACCATATATTTT.

CDR3 DNA sequence: TGTGCCAGCAGCGACACAGGGGGAGTCTATGGCTACACCTTC. It codes for CASSDTGGVYGYTF. The V gene is TRBV7-8, the J gene TRBJ1-2; 8 nucleotides match TRBD1. V lost 5 bases, J lost 4 bases, and 6 bases stayed unmatched. The germline CDR1 and CDR2 sequences are SGHVS and FQNEAQ. The CDR3 contains 14 residues.

V and J are TRBV2 and TRBJ2-1; no firm D call. In germline, CDR1 is SNHLY, CDR2 FYNNEI. Trimming took off 4 bases at V and 8 bases at J, with 12 bases between the two ends. The length of the CDR3 is 13 residues. The CDR3 DNA follows: TGTGCCAGCAGTGGGGCTATAGGCGATGAGCAGTTCTTC. Amino acid sequence: CASSGAIGDEQFF. Full variable domain (remainder filled in from reference TRBV2 and TRBJ2-1): EPEVTQTPSHQVTQMGQEVILRCVPISNHLYFYWYRQILGQKVEFLVSFYNNEISEKSEIFDDQFSVERPDGSNFTLKIRSTKLEDSAMYFCASSGAIGDEQFFGPGTRLTVL.